The 8 T cell receptor beta chains presented below share a single source sample, sequenced in a study of blood T cell repertoires in COVID-19. Sequenced by immunoSEQ multiplex PCR; TCRdb stores in-frame clones only, minus some. The table records some 280,000 clones, roughly 89% of them present only once. The sequenced sample was peripheral blood. These receptors were collected from a woman in her 30s with active or convalescent COVID-19.

This rearrangement joins TRBV24-1 to TRBJ2-2, with a weak D call TRBD1 (6 bases). V was shortened by 0 bases and J by 2 bases, with 15 bases between the two germline ends. This CDR3 has 18 residues. CDR1 KGHDR and CDR2 SFDVKD come from the germline V gene. CDR3 loop: CATSDLQGGWGNTGELFF. CDR3 bases: TGTGCCACCAGTGATTTGCAAGGGGGATGGGGTAACACCGGGGAGCTGTTTTTT.

The J gene is TRBJ2-3, the V gene TRBV11-3, with 7 bases fitting TRBD2. This CDR3 region has 14 residues. Germline CDR1 and CDR2: SGHNT and YENEEA. Losses at the gene ends were 6 bases for V and 4 bases for J; bases not matched to a gene: 7. The CDR3 protein is CASSRGLEADTQYF. CDR3 nucleotides: TGTGCCAGCAGTCGTGGACTAGAAGCAGATACGCAGTATTTT.

This clone came up a few times. V usage is TRBV6-2 or TRBV6-3 and J usage is TRBJ1-1; D gene unclear. The CDR3 sequence is 13 residues long. Germline V gene lookup returns CDR1 MNHEY and CDR2 SVGEGT. Trimming pared 4 bases from V and 11 bases from J, leaving 17 bases between. The CDR3 sequence is CASSFFGDSEAFF. CDR3 in DNA: TGTGCCAGCAGTTTCTTTGGAGATTCGGAGGCTTTCTTT.

The rearrangement links TRBV29-1 to TRBJ1-1, with 12 nucleotides matching TRBD1. The trim removed 7 bases at V and 7 bases at J, leaving 13 bases unmatched. This CDR3 contains 15 residues. Germline values: CDR1 SQVTM, CDR2 ANQGSEA. CDR3 coding DNA: TGCAGCGGGGGGACAGGGGGCGGTAGCTTTGGTGAAGCTTTCTTT. Residues: CSGGTGGGSFGEAFF.

This clone has only one observation. The V call is TRBV29-1, the J call TRBJ1-1, with a possible D match to TRBD1 (5 bases). CDR3 length: 14 amino acids. CDR1 and CDR2 (germline): SQVTM, ANQGSEA. V was pared by 7 bases and J by 0 bases, with 15 bases between. In DNA form, the CDR3 reads TGCAGCGCCAGTCCGACAGCGATGAACACTGAAGCTTTCTTT. Its translation: CSASPTAMNTEAFF. Together with reference TRBV29-1 and TRBJ1-1, the CDR3 gives the full variable domain: SAVISQKPSRDICQRGTSLTIQCQVDSQVTMMFWYRQQPGQSLTLIATANQGSEATYESGFVIDKFPISRPNLTFSTLTVSNMSPEDSSIYLCSASPTAMNTEAFFGQGTRLTVV.

V usage is TRBV2 and J usage is TRBJ1-2; D not resolved. The germline V gene has CDR1 SNHLY and CDR2 FYNNEI. The length of the CDR3 is 13 residues. V shed 3 bases and J shed 3 bases, with 8 bases lying between them. The CDR3 loop reads CASSEPGDYGYTF. The CDR3 bases are TGTGCCAGCAGTGAGCCCGGGGACTATGGCTACACCTTC.

The chain links TRBV6-5 to TRBJ1-6; 9 bases map to TRBD1. CDR3 length: 15 residues. Germline-derived CDR1 and CDR2 are MNHEY and SVGAGI. Trimming at V came to 2 bases and at J to 5 bases, leaving 1 base not matched to a gene. CDR3 sequence (DNA): TGTGCCAGCAGTTACGGGGACAGGGATAATTCACCCCTCCACTTT. It encodes CASSYGDRDNSPLHF.

The chain is built from TRBV12-3 or TRBV12-4 and TRBJ2-5, with no clear D. The CDR3 length is 13 residues. Between the trimmed V and J ends, which lost 5 bases and 5 bases, there was a span of 12 bases. DNA of the CDR3: TGTGCCAGCAGTCCCTCCGTGGCCGAGACCCAGTACTTC. Translation gives CASSPSVAETQYF.